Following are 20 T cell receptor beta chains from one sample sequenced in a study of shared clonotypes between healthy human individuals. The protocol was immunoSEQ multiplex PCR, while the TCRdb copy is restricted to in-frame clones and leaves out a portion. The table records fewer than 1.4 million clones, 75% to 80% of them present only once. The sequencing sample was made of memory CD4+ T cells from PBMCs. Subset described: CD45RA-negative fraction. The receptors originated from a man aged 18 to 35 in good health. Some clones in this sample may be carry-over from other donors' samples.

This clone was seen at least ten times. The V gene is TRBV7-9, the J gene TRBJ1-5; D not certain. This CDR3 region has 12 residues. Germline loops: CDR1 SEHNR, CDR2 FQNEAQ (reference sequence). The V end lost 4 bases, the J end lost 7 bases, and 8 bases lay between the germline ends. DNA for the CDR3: TGTGCCAGCAGCTCCTTGAGGCAGCCCCAGCATTTT. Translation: CASSSLRQPQHF.

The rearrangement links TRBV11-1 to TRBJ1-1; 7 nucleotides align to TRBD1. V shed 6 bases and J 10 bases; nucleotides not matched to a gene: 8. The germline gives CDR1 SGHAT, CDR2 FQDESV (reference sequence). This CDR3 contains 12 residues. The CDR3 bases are TGTGCCAGCAGTTCTAACAGGGGAACAGCTTTCTTT. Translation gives CASSSNRGTAFF.

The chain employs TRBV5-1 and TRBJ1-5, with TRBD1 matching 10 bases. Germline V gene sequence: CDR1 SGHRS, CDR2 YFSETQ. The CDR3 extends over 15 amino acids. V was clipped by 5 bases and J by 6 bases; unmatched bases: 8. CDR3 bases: TGCGCCAGCAGTCTTACCGGGACAGGGGTTCAGCCCCAGCATTTT. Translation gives CASSLTGTGVQPQHF.

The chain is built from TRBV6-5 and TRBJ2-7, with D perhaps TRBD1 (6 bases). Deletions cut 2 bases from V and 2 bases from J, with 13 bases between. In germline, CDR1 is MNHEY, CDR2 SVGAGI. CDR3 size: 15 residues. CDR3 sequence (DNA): TGTGCCAGCAGTTACAATAGGGGGTCGCCCTACGAGCAGTACTTC. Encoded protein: CASSYNRGSPYEQYF.

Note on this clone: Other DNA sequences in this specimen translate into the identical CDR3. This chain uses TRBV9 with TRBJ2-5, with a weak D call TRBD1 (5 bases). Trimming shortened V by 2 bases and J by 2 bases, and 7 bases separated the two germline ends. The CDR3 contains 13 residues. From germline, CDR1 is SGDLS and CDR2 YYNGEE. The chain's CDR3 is CASSVSGQETQYF. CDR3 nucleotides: TGTGCCAGCAGCGTCTCAGGGCAAGAGACCCAGTACTTC. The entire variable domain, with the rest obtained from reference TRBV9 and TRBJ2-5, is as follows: DSGVTQTPKHLITATGQRVTLRCSPRSGDLSVYWYQQSLDQGLQFLIQYYNGEERAKGNILERFSAQQFPDLHSELNLSSLELGDSALYFCASSVSGQETQYFGPGTRLLVL.

In nucleotides, the CDR3 is TGTGCCAGCAGCCCGGACTCCTACACAGATACGCAGTATTTT. This gives the protein CASSPDSYTDTQYF. The V call is TRBV9, the J call TRBJ2-3; possible D gene TRBD2, 5 bases. Germline CDR1 is SGDLS and CDR2 is YYNGEE. Trimming cost V 4 bases and J 2 bases, with 11 bases left between them. This CDR3 has 14 amino acids.

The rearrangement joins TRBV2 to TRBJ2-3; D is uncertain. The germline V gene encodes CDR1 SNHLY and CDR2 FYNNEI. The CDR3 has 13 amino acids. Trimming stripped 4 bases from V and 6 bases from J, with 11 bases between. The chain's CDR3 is CASSGLRSDTQYF. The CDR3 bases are TGTGCCAGCAGTGGGCTGCGTTCGGATACGCAGTATTTT.

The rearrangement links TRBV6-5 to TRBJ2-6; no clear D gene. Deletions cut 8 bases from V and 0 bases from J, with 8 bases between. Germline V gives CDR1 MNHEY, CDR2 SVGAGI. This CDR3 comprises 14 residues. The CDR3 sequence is CASLDRSGANVLTF. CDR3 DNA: TGTGCCAGCCTTGACCGCTCTGGGGCCAACGTCCTGACTTTC.

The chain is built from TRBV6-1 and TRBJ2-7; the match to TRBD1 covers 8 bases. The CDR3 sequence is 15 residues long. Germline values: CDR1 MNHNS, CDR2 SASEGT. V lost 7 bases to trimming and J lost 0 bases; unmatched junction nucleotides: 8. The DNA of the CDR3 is TGTGCCAGCAACTCCAGGGGGCGCGGCTCCTACGAGCAGTACTTC. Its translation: CASNSRGRGSYEQYF.

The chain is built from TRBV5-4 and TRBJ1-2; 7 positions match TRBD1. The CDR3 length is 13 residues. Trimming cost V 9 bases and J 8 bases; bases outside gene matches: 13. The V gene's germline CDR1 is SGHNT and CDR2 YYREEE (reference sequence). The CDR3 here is CATKPQGLWGYTF. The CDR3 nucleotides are TGTGCCACTAAACCACAGGGGTTATGGGGCTACACCTTC.

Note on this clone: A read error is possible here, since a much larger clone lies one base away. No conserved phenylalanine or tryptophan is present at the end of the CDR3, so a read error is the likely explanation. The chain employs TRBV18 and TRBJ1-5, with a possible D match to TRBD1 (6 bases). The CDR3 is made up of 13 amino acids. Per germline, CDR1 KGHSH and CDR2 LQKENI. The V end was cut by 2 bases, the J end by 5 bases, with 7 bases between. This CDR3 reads CASSPNRDQPQHL. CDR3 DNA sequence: TGTGCCAGCTCACCAAACAGGGATCAGCCCCAGCATCTT.

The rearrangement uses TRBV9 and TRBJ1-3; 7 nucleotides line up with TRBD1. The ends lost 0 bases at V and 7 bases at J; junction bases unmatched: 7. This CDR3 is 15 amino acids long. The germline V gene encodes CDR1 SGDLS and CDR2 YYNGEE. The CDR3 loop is CASSVDPTGWNTIYF. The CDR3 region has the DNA TGTGCCAGCAGCGTAGACCCGACAGGGTGGAACACCATATATTTT. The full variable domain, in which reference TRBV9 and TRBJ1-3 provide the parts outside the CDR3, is DSGVTQTPKHLITATGQRVTLRCSPRSGDLSVYWYQQSLDQGLQFLIQYYNGEERAKGNILERFSAQQFPDLHSELNLSSLELGDSALYFCASSVDPTGWNTIYFGEGSWLTVV.

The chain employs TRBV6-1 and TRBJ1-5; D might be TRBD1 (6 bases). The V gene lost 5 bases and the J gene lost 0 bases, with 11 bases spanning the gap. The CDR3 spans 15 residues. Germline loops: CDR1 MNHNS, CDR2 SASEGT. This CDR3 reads CASSSQQGSNQPQHF. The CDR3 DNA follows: TGTGCCAGCAGTTCACAACAGGGTAGCAATCAGCCCCAGCATTTT.

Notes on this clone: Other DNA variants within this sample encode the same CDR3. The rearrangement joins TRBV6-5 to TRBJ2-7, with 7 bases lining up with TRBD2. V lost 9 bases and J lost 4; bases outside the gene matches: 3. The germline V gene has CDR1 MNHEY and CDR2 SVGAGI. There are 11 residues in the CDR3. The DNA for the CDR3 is TGTGCCAGTGGGAGGGAGTACGAGCAGTACTTC. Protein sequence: CASGREYEQYF.

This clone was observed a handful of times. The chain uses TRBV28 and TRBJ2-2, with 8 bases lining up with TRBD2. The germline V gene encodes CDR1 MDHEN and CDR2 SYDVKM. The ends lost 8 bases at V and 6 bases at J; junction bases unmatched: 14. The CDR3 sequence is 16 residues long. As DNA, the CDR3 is TGTGCCAGCGGTATTACAACACAAGCGGGGGCCGGGGAGCTGTTTTTT. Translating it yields CASGITTQAGAGELFF.

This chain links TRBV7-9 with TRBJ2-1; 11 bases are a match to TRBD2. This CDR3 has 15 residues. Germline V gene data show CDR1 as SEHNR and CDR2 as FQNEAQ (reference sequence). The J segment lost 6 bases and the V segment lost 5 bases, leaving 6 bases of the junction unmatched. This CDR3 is CASSTLAGESNEQFF. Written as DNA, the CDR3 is TGTGCCAGCAGCACACTAGCGGGAGAAAGCAATGAGCAGTTCTTC. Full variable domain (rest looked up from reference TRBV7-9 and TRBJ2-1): DTGVSQNPRHKITKRGQNVTFRCDPISEHNRLYWYRQTLGQGPEFLTYFQNEAQLEKSRLLSDRFSAERPKGSFSTLEIQRTEQGDSAMYLCASSTLAGESNEQFFGPGTRLTVL.

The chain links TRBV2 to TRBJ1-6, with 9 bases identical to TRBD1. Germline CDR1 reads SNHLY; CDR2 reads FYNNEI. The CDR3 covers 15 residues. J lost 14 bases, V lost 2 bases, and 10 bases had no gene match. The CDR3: CASSERTGVSGSLHF. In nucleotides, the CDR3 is TGTGCCAGCAGTGAAAGGACAGGGGTCTCGGGATCCCTCCACTTT.

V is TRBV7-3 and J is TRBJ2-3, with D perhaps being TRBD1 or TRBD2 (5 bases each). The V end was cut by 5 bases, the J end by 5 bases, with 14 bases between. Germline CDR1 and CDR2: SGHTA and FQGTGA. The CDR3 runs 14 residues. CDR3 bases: TGTGCCAGCAGCCCCGCCCGGGGCGGAGATACGCAGTATTTT. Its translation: CASSPARGGDTQYF.

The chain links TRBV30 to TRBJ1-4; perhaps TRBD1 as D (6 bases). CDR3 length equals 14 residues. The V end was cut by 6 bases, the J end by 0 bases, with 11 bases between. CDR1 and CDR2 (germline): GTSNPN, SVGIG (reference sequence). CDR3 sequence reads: CACQDSATNEKLFF. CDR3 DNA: TGTGCCTGCCAGGACAGTGCAACTAATGAAAAACTGTTTTTT.

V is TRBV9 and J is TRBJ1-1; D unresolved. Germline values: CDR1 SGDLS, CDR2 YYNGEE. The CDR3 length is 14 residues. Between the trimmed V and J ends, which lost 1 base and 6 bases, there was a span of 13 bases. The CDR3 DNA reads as TGTGCCAGCAGCGTACTTCCCGACGGGGCTGAAGCTTTCTTT. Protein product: CASSVLPDGAEAFF. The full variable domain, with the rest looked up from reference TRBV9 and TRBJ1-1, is DSGVTQTPKHLITATGQRVTLRCSPRSGDLSVYWYQQSLDQGLQFLIQYYNGEERAKGNILERFSAQQFPDLHSELNLSSLELGDSALYFCASSVLPDGAEAFFGQGTRLTVV.